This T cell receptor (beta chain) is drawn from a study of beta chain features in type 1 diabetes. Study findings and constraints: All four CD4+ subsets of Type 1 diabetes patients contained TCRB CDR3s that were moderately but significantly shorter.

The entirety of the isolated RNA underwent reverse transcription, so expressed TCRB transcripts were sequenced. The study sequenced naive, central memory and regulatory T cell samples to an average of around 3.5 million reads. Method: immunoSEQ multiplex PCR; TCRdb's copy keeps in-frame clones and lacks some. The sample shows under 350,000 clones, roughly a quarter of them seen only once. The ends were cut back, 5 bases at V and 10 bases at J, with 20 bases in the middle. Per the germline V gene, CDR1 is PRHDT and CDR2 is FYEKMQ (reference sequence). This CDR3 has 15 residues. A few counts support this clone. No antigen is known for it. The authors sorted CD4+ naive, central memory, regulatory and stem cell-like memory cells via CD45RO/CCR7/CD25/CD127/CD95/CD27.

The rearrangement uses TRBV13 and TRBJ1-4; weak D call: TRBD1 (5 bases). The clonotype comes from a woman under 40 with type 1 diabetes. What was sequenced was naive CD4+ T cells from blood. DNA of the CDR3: TGTGCCAGCAGCCGTCGCGGGGCCGCCGCTTTAAAACTGTTTTTT. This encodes CASSRRGAAALKLFF.